The 6 T cell receptor beta chains below come from one sample, sequenced in a study of T cell changes during pregnancy in multiple sclerosis. Assay: immunoSEQ multiplex PCR; the TCRdb copy retains only in-frame clones and omits some. This table has 65,000 to 85,000 clones, under 95% appearing once. The sample was peripheral blood, taken in the third trimester of pregnancy. The source is a female donor with multiple sclerosis, enrolled in a pregnancy study.

The CDR3 DNA sequence: TGTGCCAGCAGCTTAGGGGGAAGGGGTTCACCCCTCCACTTT. The encoded protein is CASSLGGRGSPLHF. This chain links TRBV7-2 with TRBJ1-6, with D maybe TRBD1 (5 bases). Trimming left V 1 base short and J 9 bases short, with 10 bases between. Germline CDR1 is SGHTA and CDR2 is FQGNSA. The CDR3 is 14 amino acids.

The rearrangement joins TRBV25-1 to TRBJ1-1; no clear D gene. Between the trimmed V and J ends, which lost 6 bases and 1 base, there was a span of 12 bases. Looked up from germline, CDR1 is MGHDK and CDR2 is SYGVNS. The CDR3 spans 14 residues. Written as DNA, the CDR3 is TGTGCCAGCAGACCTCACGCAGGGAACACTGAAGCTTTCTTT. Translated: CASRPHAGNTEAFF. Variable domain in full (rest from reference TRBV25-1 and TRBJ1-1): EADIYQTPRYLVIGTGKKITLECSQTMGHDKMYWYQQDPGMELHLIHYSYGVNSTEKGDLSSESTVSRIRTEHFPLTLESARPSHTSQYLCASRPHAGNTEAFFGQGTRLTVV.

This rearrangement joins TRBV28 to TRBJ1-6, with no clear D. V shed 7 bases and J shed 0 bases, with 10 bases lying between them. The germline V gene has CDR1 MDHEN and CDR2 SYDVKM. The CDR3 totals 15 residues. CDR3 in amino acids: CASMRESSYNSPLHF. DNA of the CDR3: TGTGCCAGCATGAGGGAAAGCTCCTATAATTCACCCCTCCACTTT. Based on the CDR3 plus reference TRBV28 and TRBJ1-6, the full variable domain is DVKVTQSSRYLVKRTGEKVFLECVQDMDHENMFWYRQDPGLGLRLIYFSYDVKMKEKGDIPEGYSVSREKKERFSLILESASTNQTSMYLCASMRESSYNSPLHFGNGTRLTVT.

The rearrangement joins TRBV6-5 to TRBJ2-1; D might be TRBD2 (6 bases). This CDR3 has 14 residues. Deletions cut 6 bases from V and 0 bases from J, with 9 bases between. Germline lookup yields CDR1 MNHEY and CDR2 SVGAGI. CDR3 sequence: CASRPGDSYNEQFF. DNA for the CDR3: TGTGCCAGCAGGCCGGGGGACTCCTACAATGAGCAGTTCTTC.

In DNA, the CDR3 is TGTGCCAGCAACCCGAACGGGGGGTACTCCTACGAGCAGTACTTC. Encoded protein: CASNPNGGYSYEQYF. The rearrangement links TRBV27 to TRBJ2-7, with 7 bases lining up with TRBD2. The CDR3 extends over 15 amino acids. The germline V gene has CDR1 MNHEY and CDR2 SMNVEV (reference sequence). The ends lost 7 bases at V and 0 bases at J; junction bases unmatched: 9.

The J gene is TRBJ1-2, the V gene TRBV9, with D tentatively TRBD1 (5 bases). CDR1 and CDR2 from the germline V gene are SGDLS and YYNGEE. This CDR3 is 14 amino acids long. V was clipped by 3 bases and J by 8 bases, with 17 bases between them. The CDR3 nucleotides read TGTGCCAGCAGCGACACCAGGGCCAGCTCCGGCTACACCTTC. It yields the protein CASSDTRASSGYTF.